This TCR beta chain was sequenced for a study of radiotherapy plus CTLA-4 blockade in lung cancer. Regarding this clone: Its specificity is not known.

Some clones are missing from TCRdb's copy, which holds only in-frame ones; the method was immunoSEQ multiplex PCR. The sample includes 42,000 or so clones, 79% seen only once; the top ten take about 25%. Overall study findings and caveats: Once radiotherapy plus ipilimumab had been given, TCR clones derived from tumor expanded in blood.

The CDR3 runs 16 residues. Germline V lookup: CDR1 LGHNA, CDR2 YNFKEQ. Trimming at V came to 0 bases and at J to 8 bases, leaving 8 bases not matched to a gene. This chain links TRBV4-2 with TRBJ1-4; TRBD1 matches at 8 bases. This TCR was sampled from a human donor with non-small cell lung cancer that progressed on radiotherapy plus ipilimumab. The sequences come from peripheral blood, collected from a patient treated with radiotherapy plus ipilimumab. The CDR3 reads CASSQERDRWNEKLFF. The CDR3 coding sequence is TGTGCCAGCAGCCAAGAGAGGGACAGGTGGAACGAAAAACTGTTTTTT.